This record covers a single T cell receptor (beta chain). The data derive from a study of blood T cell repertoires in COVID-19. After removal of 6 bases from V and 1 base from J, the junction contained 5 bases not matched to a gene. The CDR3 has 14 amino acids. Germline lookup yields CDR1 MNHEY and CDR2 SVGAGI. Authors' data handling: Estimation of nucleated cell counts was performed using reference gene primer amplification. TCRdb's copy holds only in-frame clones and misses some; the assay was immunoSEQ multiplex PCR. The V and J calls and clone size come from that table; D and trimming were worked out from the DNA. The profile covers 150,000 to 200,000 clones, with about nine tenths appearing a single time and approximately 0.5% taken by the ten largest.

The chain uses TRBV6-5 and TRBJ2-5; 7 bases agree with TRBD1. Sequenced input: peripheral blood. The origin of this receptor is a man aged 50 to 60 with acute or convalescent COVID-19. The CDR3 loop is CASRTGTAQETQYF. The CDR3 region has the DNA TGTGCCAGCAGAACCGGGACAGCCCAAGAGACCCAGTACTTC.